Sequencing of this TCR beta chain was carried out in a study of T cells in localized non-small cell lung cancer. Germline V CDR1 and CDR2: MGHRA, YSYEKL. The CDR3 length is 19 residues. The trim removed 2 bases at V and 2 bases at J, leaving 6 bases unmatched. Assay: immunoSEQ multiplex PCR; the TCRdb copy retains only in-frame clones and omits some. The top ten clones hold 6% to 6.5% of a sample with 20,000 to 25,000 clones, 85% to 90% of them seen once. The TCR originated in a man aged 40-75 years with stage II lung adenocarcinoma. The chain recombines TRBV4-1 with TRBJ2-4; 16 bases are a match to TRBD2. Sequenced here: PBMCs, sampled before any cancer treatment. The chain's CDR3 is CASSQPGLAGGPSKNIQYF. The CDR3 region has the DNA TGCGCCAGCAGCCAACCGGGACTAGCGGGGGGGCCCTCCAAAAACATTCAGTACTTC.